The 8 T cell receptor beta chains presented below share a single source sample, sequenced in a study of blood T cell repertoires in COVID-19. TCRdb's copy holds only in-frame clones and misses some; the assay was immunoSEQ multiplex PCR. There are 300,000 or so clones in the sample; around 92% occur only once, and 2.5% to 3.5% lies in the top ten. Sequenced: PBMCs or T cells enriched from blood (not recorded which). The receptor set was obtained from a woman aged 50 to 60 who had been exposed to COVID-19.

V is TRBV28 and J is TRBJ2-4; 9 bases are a match to TRBD2. CDR1 is MDHEN, CDR2 SYDVKM, per germline. V dropped 5 bases and J dropped 0; count of bases not matched to a gene: 8. The CDR3 sequence is 17 residues long. CDR3 coding DNA: TGTGCCAGCAGTGCGGAGACTAGCGGAATAGCCAAAAACATTCAGTACTTC. It is translated as CASSAETSGIAKNIQYF.

V is TRBV13 and J is TRBJ2-7; D not certain. CDR3 length equals 15 residues. Germline V CDR1 and CDR2: PRHDT, FYEKMQ (reference sequence). Between the trimmed V and J ends, which lost 5 bases and 3 bases, there was a span of 17 bases. The CDR3 coding sequence is TGTGCCAGCAGCACTCGACTCACCAAAGACTACGAGCAGTACTTC. Its protein product is CASSTRLTKDYEQYF.

The CDR3 coding sequence is TGTGCCAGCAGCTTAGGCAGCGGGGGGCTCCAAAGCACAGATACGCAGTATTTT. Amino acids: CASSLGSGGLQSTDTQYF. This rearrangement joins TRBV7-9 to TRBJ2-3, with 9 bases lining up with TRBD2. The V gene's germline CDR1 is SEHNR and CDR2 FQNEAQ (reference sequence). This CDR3 is built from 18 residues. V lost 1 base, J lost 0 bases, and 8 bases stayed unmatched.

The rearrangement joins TRBV23-1 to TRBJ1-2, with 8 bases matching TRBD1. TRBV23-1 is an open reading frame, and its role is uncertain. This CDR3 has 13 amino acids. Germline trimming cut 6 bases from V and 3 bases from J; bases unmatched to any gene: 3. The CDR3 bases are TGCGCCAGCAGCCAGGGGGCGTACTATGGCTACACCTTC. This codes for CASSQGAYYGYTF.

This sequence joins TRBV5-8 and TRBJ1-1; TRBD1 matches at 7 bases. V shed 4 bases, J shed 7 bases, and the junction held 7 bases outside the gene matches. This CDR3 has 13 residues. Per the germline V gene, CDR1 is SGHTS and CDR2 is YDEGEE. The CDR3 bases are TGTGCCAGCAGCAGCGGACAGGCTGATGAAGCTTTCTTT. Amino acid sequence: CASSSGQADEAFF. The full variable domain, rest sourced from reference TRBV5-8 and TRBJ1-1, is EAGVTQSPTHLIKTRGQQATLRCSPISGHTSVYWYQQALGLGLQFLLWYDEGEERNRGNFPPRFSGRQFPNYSSELNVNALELEDSALYLCASSSGQADEAFFGQGTRLTVV.

The chain has TRBV11-2 and TRBJ1-2; 7 nucleotides line up with TRBD1. With V trimmed by 5 bases and J by 7 bases, 7 bases remained unmatched. This CDR3 spans 13 amino acids. CDR1 and CDR2 from the germline V gene are SGHAT and FQNNGV. CDR3 in amino acids: CASSPATGSGYTF. The CDR3 DNA is TGTGCCAGCAGCCCTGCGACAGGGAGTGGCTACACCTTC.

V is TRBV3-1 (or the pseudogene TRBV3-2) and J is TRBJ1-1; D gene unclear. The CDR3 contains 13 residues. CDR1 and CDR2 (germline): LGHDT, YNNKEL (reference sequence). Trimming took 4 bases from V and 1 from J, leaving 7 bases between them. The CDR3 DNA sequence: TGTGCCAGCAGCCCCCGAGAGAACACTGAAGCTTTCTTT. This sequence encodes CASSPRENTEAFF.

The J gene is TRBJ2-5, the V gene TRBV24-1; D is possibly TRBD1 (6 bases). CDR3 length equals 13 residues. The V gene lost 4 bases and the J gene lost 5 bases, with 10 bases spanning the gap. Germline loops: CDR1 KGHDR, CDR2 SFDVKD. This CDR3 is CATSESGVETQYF. In nucleotides, the CDR3 is TGTGCCACCAGTGAGTCAGGGGTCGAGACCCAGTACTTC.